The 30 T cell receptor beta chains below were found in one sample sequenced in a study of identical twins. TCRdb passed the 5' RACE reads through MiXCR, listing each CDR3 protein once. The table has about 1.7 million distinct CDR3 sequences, around a third seen once. Sequencing used cord blood. The source is a newborn girl in good health.

This clonotype was recorded many times. The chain links TRBV25-1 to TRBJ1-2; TRBD1 agrees at 7 bases. The CDR3 covers 13 residues. The V gene end was trimmed by 4 bases and the J gene end by 2 bases; junction bases not matched to a gene: 1. CDR1 MGHDK and CDR2 SYGVNS come from the germline V gene. CDR3 sequence: CASSGGQNYGYTF. CDR3 DNA: TGTGCCAGCAGTGGGGGACAGAACTATGGCTACACCTTC.

This clonotype showed up just a few times. V is TRBV20-1 and J is TRBJ1-5; D uncertain. Trimming removed 6 bases at V and 3 bases at J, with 12 bases between. This CDR3 comprises 13 residues. Per germline, CDR1 DFQATT and CDR2 SNEGSKA (reference sequence). The CDR3 is CSATPGHNQPQHF. The CDR3, as DNA: TGCAGTGCGACCCCAGGTCACAATCAGCCCCAGCATTTT.

The V gene is TRBV20-1, the J gene TRBJ2-7; TRBD2 matches at 10 bases. This CDR3 spans 14 amino acids. V lost 8 bases, J lost 7 bases, and 14 bases stayed unmatched. Germline lookup yields CDR1 DFQATT and CDR2 SNEGSKA (reference sequence). Written as DNA, the CDR3 is TGCAGTTTAAAGCTAGCGGGAGAGACCGGGGAGCAGTACTTC. It yields the protein CSLKLAGETGEQYF.

This clonotype came up a few times. The V call is TRBV4-1, the J call TRBJ2-2; 7 bases align to TRBD1. The CDR3 runs 18 residues. V gave up 0 bases and J gave up 4 bases; unmatched junction bases: 11. Looked up from germline, CDR1 is MGHRA and CDR2 is YSYEKL. The CDR3 protein is CASSQDPYRQGGTGELFF. CDR3 coding DNA: TGCGCCAGCAGCCAAGATCCCTACCGACAGGGTGGCACCGGGGAGCTGTTTTTT.

V is TRBV6-5 and J is TRBJ1-2; 12 bases match TRBD1. Trimming cost V 1 base and J 1 base; bases outside gene matches: 7. The CDR3 is 18 amino acids. The germline CDR1 and CDR2 sequences are MNHEY and SVGAGI. The CDR3 DNA follows: TGTGCCAGCAGTTACTTCAGGGGGACAGGGGGCAGTAACTATGGCTACACCTTC. It codes for CASSYFRGTGGSNYGYTF.

The rearrangement uses TRBV7-2 and TRBJ1-2; D is uncertain. Trimming removed 2 bases from V and 3 bases from J, with 13 bases in between. Germline assignment: CDR1 SGHTA and CDR2 FQGNSA. The CDR3 is made up of 15 amino acids. CDR3 in DNA: TGTGCCAGCAGCTTAACGGAGACGAGTGACTATGGCTACACCTTC. Translating gives CASSLTETSDYGYTF.

This chain uses TRBV7-9 with TRBJ2-7; D gene unclear. CDR3 length: 17 amino acids. The ends were cut back, 5 bases at V and 0 bases at J, with 20 bases in the middle. Per germline, CDR1 SEHNR and CDR2 FQNEAQ (reference sequence). The DNA for the CDR3 is TGTGCCAGCAGCCCCAAATGGGCCACCTCAAGCTCCTACGAGCAGTACTTC. Translation gives CASSPKWATSSSYEQYF.

The V and J genes are TRBV5-1 and TRBJ2-1; 11 positions agree with TRBD2. Germline lookup yields CDR1 SGHRS and CDR2 YFSETQ. V was pared by 2 bases and J by 0 bases, with 7 bases of the junction left unmatched. The CDR3 is 18 residues long. CDR3 amino acids: CASSFSGTSGNSYNEQFF. DNA of the CDR3: TGCGCCAGCAGCTTTTCCGGGACTAGCGGAAACTCCTACAATGAGCAGTTCTTC. The full variable domain, rest sourced from reference TRBV5-1 and TRBJ2-1, is KAGVTQTPRYLIKTRGQQVTLSCSPISGHRSVSWYQQTPGQGLQFLFEYFSETQRNKGNFPGRFSGRQFSNSRSEMNVSTLELGDSALYLCASSFSGTSGNSYNEQFFGPGTRLTVL.

This chain connects TRBV27 to TRBJ1-2; no definite D call. From germline, CDR1 is MNHEY and CDR2 SMNVEV (reference sequence). The V end was cut by 3 bases, the J end by 1 base, with 6 bases between. The CDR3 length is 13 residues. This CDR3 reads CASSLRINYGYTF. Written as DNA, the CDR3 is TGTGCCAGCAGTTTGCGGATTAACTATGGCTACACCTTC.

The sample holds a few counts of this clonotype. The chain links TRBV5-1 to TRBJ2-6, with unresolved D. The V gene's germline CDR1 is SGHRS and CDR2 YFSETQ. V was trimmed by 0 bases and J by 0 bases, leaving 10 bases between them. The CDR3 sequence is 17 residues long. CDR3 DNA sequence: TGCGCCAGCAGCTTGGGTACCGTAAACTCTGGGGCCAACGTCCTGACTTTC. Its protein product is CASSLGTVNSGANVLTF.

The rearrangement links TRBV6-1 to TRBJ2-1; 7 bases are a match to TRBD2. With 10 bases clipped from V and 4 bases from J, the junction kept 7 bases outside the gene matches. The length of the CDR3 is 13 residues. Germline V gene sequence: CDR1 MNHNS, CDR2 SASEGT. The CDR3 bases are TGTGCCACCGTTAGCGGGTTGTACAATGAGCAGTTCTTC. As protein: CATVSGLYNEQFF.

The genes are TRBV15 and TRBJ1-5; D is perhaps TRBD1 (5 bases). Trimming shortened V by 2 bases and J by 0 bases, and 17 bases separated the two germline ends. The CDR3 contains 18 residues. Germline V gene sequence: CDR1 LNHNV, CDR2 YYDKDF (reference sequence). CDR3 nucleotides: TGTGCCACCAGCAGAAGGTGGGACGCGGTCTATAGCAATCAGCCCCAGCATTTT. Protein sequence: CATSRRWDAVYSNQPQHF.

V gene TRBV20-1 combines with J gene TRBJ2-1; D perhaps matches TRBD2 (5 bases). CDR1 is DFQATT and CDR2 is SNEGSKA in the germline V gene (reference sequence). The germline V and J ends were trimmed by 5 bases and 5 bases, with 13 bases remaining between them. This CDR3 is 13 amino acids long. This CDR3 is CSARTVRDNEQFF. CDR3 DNA sequence: TGCAGTGCTCGGACTGTTCGTGACAATGAGCAGTTCTTC.

The chain has TRBV5-1 and TRBJ2-7, with 8 bases aligning to TRBD1. The DNA end is more similar to TRBJ2-5, so the J call may be wrong. Germline V gene lookup returns CDR1 SGHRS and CDR2 YFSETQ. The CDR3 runs 15 residues. CDR3 sequence reads: CASSLSRGRIETQYF. CDR3 bases: TGCGCCAGCAGCTTGAGCAGGGGGCGCATAGAGACCCAGTACTTC.

The gene calls are TRBV19 and TRBJ2-1; weak D call: TRBD1 (5 bases). Trimming stripped 7 bases from V and 0 bases from J, with 10 bases between. The CDR3 is 14 amino acids. Germline V gives CDR1 LNHDA, CDR2 SQIVND (reference sequence). The DNA of the CDR3 is TGTGCCAGTACCGTGACAGTCTCCTACAATGAGCAGTTCTTC. It translates to CASTVTVSYNEQFF.

The chain recombines TRBV5-1 with TRBJ2-3; 13 bases are shared with TRBD2. In germline, CDR1 is SGHRS, CDR2 YFSETQ. This CDR3 contains 17 residues. V was pared by 3 bases and J by 3 bases, with 7 bases of the junction left unmatched. CDR3 protein: CASSSVGLAGITDTQYF. In nucleotides, the CDR3 is TGCGCCAGCAGCTCCGTGGGACTAGCGGGAATTACAGATACGCAGTATTTT. Full variable domain (missing parts from reference TRBV5-1 and TRBJ2-3): KAGVTQTPRYLIKTRGQQVTLSCSPISGHRSVSWYQQTPGQGLQFLFEYFSETQRNKGNFPGRFSGRQFSNSRSEMNVSTLELGDSALYLCASSSVGLAGITDTQYFGPGTRLTVL.

This clonotype was picked up a small number of times. The chain combines TRBV3-1 with TRBJ1-1; TRBD1 matches at 7 bases. The CDR3 spans 15 residues. Germline V gene data show CDR1 as LGHDT and CDR2 as YNNKEL (reference sequence). V gave up 1 base and J gave up 4 bases; unmatched junction bases: 6. DNA for the CDR3: TGTGCCAGCAGCCAAGGTTTCGGGACAGCCACTGAAGCTTTCTTT. This encodes CASSQGFGTATEAFF. Combining the CDR3 with reference TRBV3-1 and TRBJ1-1 gives the whole variable domain DTAVSQTPKYLVTQMGNDKSIKCEQNLGHDTMYWYKQDSKKFLKIMFSYNNKELIINETVPNRFSPKSPDKAHLNLHINSLELGDSAVYFCASSQGFGTATEAFFGQGTRLTVV.

This chain uses TRBV5-1 with TRBJ1-1; tentatively, D is TRBD1 (6 bases). The CDR3 is 14 amino acids. In germline, CDR1 is SGHRS, CDR2 YFSETQ. Trimming shortened V by 4 bases and J by 4 bases, and 14 bases separated the two germline ends. CDR3 nucleotide sequence: TGCGCCAGCAGCCCCGGAGGCAGGGGCACTGAAGCTTTCTTT. The encoded protein is CASSPGGRGTEAFF.

The CDR3 loop reads CASSSSGGELHEQFF. The DNA of the CDR3 is TGCGCCAGCAGCTCTAGCGGGGGGGAGTTGCATGAGCAGTTCTTC. V is TRBV5-1 and J is TRBJ2-1, with 12 positions matching TRBD2. CDR3 size: 15 residues. The V gene end was trimmed by 3 bases and the J gene end by 8 bases; junction bases not matched to a gene: 6. Germline V lookup: CDR1 SGHRS, CDR2 YFSETQ.

There are a few counts of this clonotype. This chain joins TRBV5-6 and TRBJ2-3; D might be TRBD2 (6 bases). The CDR3 runs to 15 residues. V lost 2 bases and J lost 2, with 12 bases in between. Germline assignment: CDR1 SGHDT and CDR2 YYEEEE. The CDR3, as DNA: TGTGCCAGCAGCTTTTGGGGACTCATCACAGATACGCAGTATTTT. This sequence encodes CASSFWGLITDTQYF.

The chain employs TRBV7-2 and TRBJ2-1; TRBD2 matches at 7 bases. CDR1 is SGHTA, CDR2 FQGNSA, per germline. This CDR3 has 15 amino acids. V lost 0 bases and J lost 9; bases outside the gene matches: 8. CDR3 residues: CASSLAPGLSSEQFF. The DNA of the CDR3 is TGTGCCAGCAGCTTAGCTCCGGGACTAAGTAGTGAGCAGTTCTTC. Full variable domain (missing parts from reference TRBV7-2 and TRBJ2-1): GAGVSQSPSNKVTEKGKDVELRCDPISGHTALYWYRQSLGQGLEFLIYFQGNSAPDKSGLPSDRFSAERTGGSVSTLTIQRTQQEDSAVYLCASSLAPGLSSEQFFGPGTRLTVL.

The V call is TRBV7-9, the J call TRBJ2-3; 9 nucleotides line up with TRBD2. V shed 3 bases and J 3 bases; nucleotides not matched to a gene: 4. The CDR3 spans 15 residues. The germline V gene encodes CDR1 SEHNR and CDR2 FQNEAQ (reference sequence). The CDR3 DNA reads as TGTGCCAGCAGCTTCCGGGGACTAGCAACAGATACGCAGTATTTT. Translated, it gives CASSFRGLATDTQYF.

The chain uses TRBV20-1 and TRBJ1-2; D is unresolved. The CDR3 contains 10 residues. Germline V CDR1 and CDR2: DFQATT, SNEGSKA (reference sequence). Trimming cost V 6 bases and J 6 bases, with 8 bases left between them. CDR3 coding DNA: TGCAGTGCGGGGAGTAATGGCTACACCTTC. The encoded protein is CSAGSNGYTF.

This chain connects TRBV3-1 to TRBJ1-1; possible D gene TRBD1, 5 bases. CDR1 LGHDT and CDR2 YNNKEL come from the germline V gene (reference sequence). The CDR3 runs to 14 residues. V was shortened by 3 bases and J by 8 bases, with 16 bases between the two germline ends. The chain's CDR3 is CASSQGVKGPEAFF. In DNA form, the CDR3 reads TGTGCCAGCAGCCAGGGGGTAAAAGGTCCGGAAGCTTTCTTT.

This chain uses TRBV3-1 with TRBJ2-3, with 9 positions matching TRBD2. V dropped 1 base and J dropped 6; count of bases not matched to a gene: 5. There are 15 residues in the CDR3. Germline-derived CDR1 and CDR2 are LGHDT and YNNKEL (reference sequence). CDR3 residues: CASSQGGSGSDTQYF. As DNA, the CDR3 is TGTGCCAGCAGCCAAGGTGGTAGCGGGAGTGATACGCAGTATTTT.

The V and J genes are TRBV24-1 and TRBJ1-2; tentatively, D is TRBD1 (6 bases). CDR1 is KGHDR, CDR2 SFDVKD, per germline. This CDR3 spans 13 amino acids. V gave up 9 bases and J gave up 6 bases, with 16 bases separating them. The CDR3 reads CATSSTGSHGYTF. The CDR3, as DNA: TGTGCCACCTCAAGTACAGGGAGCCATGGCTACACCTTC.

The chain has TRBV12-3 or TRBV12-4 and TRBJ1-4; D uncertain. V lost 6 bases and J 3 bases, leaving 11 bases between the germline ends. The CDR3 sequence is 14 residues long. The CDR3 sequence is CASSPYGSNEKLFF. The CDR3 coding sequence is TGTGCCAGCAGCCCTTACGGGTCTAATGAAAAACTGTTTTTT.

V usage is TRBV7-9 and J usage is TRBJ1-2, with D possibly being TRBD1 (5 bases). Trimming cost V 0 bases and J 6 bases, with 11 bases left between them. CDR3 length: 14 residues. Germline V gene data show CDR1 as SEHNR and CDR2 as FQNEAQ (reference sequence). The CDR3 DNA follows: TGTGCCAGCAGCTTAGCTGGGGCAACCCATGGCTACACCTTC. The encoded protein is CASSLAGATHGYTF.

The genes are TRBV20-1 and TRBJ1-2, with a possible D match to TRBD1 (5 bases). Between the trimmed V and J ends, which lost 6 bases and 3 bases, there was a span of 23 bases. CDR3 size: 16 residues. CDR1 and CDR2 from the germline V gene are DFQATT and SNEGSKA (reference sequence). CDR3 DNA: TGCAGTGCCTTGAGCCGGGACTGGGGCCGTTACTATGGCTACACCTTC. Translation gives CSALSRDWGRYYGYTF.

This clonotype was seen more than once but under ten times. The chain links TRBV20-1 to TRBJ1-2; D is unclear. Germline CDR1 DFQATT, CDR2 SNEGSKA (reference sequence). The CDR3 length is 11 residues. Trimming left V 8 bases short and J 9 bases short, with 16 bases between. The CDR3 DNA reads as TGCAGTTCCATGGGAAAGTGGCGCTACACCTTC. Amino acid sequence: CSSMGKWRYTF.